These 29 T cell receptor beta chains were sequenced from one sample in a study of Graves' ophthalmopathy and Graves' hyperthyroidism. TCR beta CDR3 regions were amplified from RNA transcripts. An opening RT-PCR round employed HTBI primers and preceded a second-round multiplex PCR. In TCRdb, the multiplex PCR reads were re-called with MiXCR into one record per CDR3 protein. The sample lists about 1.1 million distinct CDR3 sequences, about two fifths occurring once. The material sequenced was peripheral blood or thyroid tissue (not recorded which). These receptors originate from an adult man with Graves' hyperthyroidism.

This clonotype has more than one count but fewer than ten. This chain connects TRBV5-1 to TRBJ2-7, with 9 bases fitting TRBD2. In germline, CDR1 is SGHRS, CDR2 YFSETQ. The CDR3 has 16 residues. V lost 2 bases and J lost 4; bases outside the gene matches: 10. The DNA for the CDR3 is TGCGCCAGCAGCTTCGTTCTAGCGGGAAGCGGTTACGAGCAGTACTTC. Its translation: CASSFVLAGSGYEQYF.

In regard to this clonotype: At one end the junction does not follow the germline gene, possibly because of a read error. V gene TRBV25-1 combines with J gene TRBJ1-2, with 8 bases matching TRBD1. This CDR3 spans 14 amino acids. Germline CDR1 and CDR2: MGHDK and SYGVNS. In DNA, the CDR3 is TGTGCCAGCGAAAGGACAGGGTCCATCTATGGCTACGCCTTT. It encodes CASERTGSIYGYAF.

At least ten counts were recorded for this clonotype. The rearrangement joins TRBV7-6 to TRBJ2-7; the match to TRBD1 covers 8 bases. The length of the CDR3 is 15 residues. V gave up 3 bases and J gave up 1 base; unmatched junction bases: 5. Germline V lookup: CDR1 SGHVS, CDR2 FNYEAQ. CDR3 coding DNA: TGTGCCAGCAGCTTCGGACAGGGTACATCCTACGAGCAGTACTTC. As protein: CASSFGQGTSYEQYF.

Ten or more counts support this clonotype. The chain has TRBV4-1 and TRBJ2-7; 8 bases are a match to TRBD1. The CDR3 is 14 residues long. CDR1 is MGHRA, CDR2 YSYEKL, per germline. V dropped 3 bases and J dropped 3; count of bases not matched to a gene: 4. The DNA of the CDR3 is TGCGCCAGCAGCCAGACCGGACAGGGCTACGAGCAGTACTTC. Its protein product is CASSQTGQGYEQYF.

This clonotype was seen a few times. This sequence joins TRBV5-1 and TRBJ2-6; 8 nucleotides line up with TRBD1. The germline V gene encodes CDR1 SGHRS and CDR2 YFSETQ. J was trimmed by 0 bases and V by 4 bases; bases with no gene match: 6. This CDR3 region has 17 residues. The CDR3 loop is CASSRTGFRSGANVLTF. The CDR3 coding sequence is TGCGCCAGCAGCCGGACAGGGTTTCGCTCTGGGGCCAACGTCCTGACTTTC.

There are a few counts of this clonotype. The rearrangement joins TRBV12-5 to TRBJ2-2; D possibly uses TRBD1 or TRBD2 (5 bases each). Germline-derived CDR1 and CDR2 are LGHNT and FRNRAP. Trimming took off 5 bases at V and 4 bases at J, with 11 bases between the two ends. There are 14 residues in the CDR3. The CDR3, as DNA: TGTGCTAGTGGTCACAGTGGGGGCACCGGGGAGCTGTTTTTT. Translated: CASGHSGGTGELFF.

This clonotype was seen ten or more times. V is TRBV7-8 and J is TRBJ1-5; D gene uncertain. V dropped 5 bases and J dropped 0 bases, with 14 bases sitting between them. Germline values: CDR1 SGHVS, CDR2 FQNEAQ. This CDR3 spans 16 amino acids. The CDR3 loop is CASSPLQMDSNQPQHF. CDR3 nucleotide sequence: TGTGCCAGCAGCCCCCTGCAGATGGATAGCAATCAGCCCCAGCATTTT.

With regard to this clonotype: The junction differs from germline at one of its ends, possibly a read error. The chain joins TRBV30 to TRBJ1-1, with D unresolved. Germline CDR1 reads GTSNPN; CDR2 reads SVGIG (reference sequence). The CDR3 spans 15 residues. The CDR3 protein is CAWVRTVSLNTESFF. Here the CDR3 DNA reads TGTGCCTGGGTGAGGACGGTATCCTTGAACACTGAATCTTTCTTT.

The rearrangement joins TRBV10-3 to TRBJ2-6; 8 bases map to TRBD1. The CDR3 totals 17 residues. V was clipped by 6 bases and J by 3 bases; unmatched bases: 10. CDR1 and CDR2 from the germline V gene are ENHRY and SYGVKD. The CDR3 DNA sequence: TGTGCCATCAGCGTGGAACAGGGGGATTTTGGGGCCAACGTCCTGACTTTC. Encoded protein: CAISVEQGDFGANVLTF.

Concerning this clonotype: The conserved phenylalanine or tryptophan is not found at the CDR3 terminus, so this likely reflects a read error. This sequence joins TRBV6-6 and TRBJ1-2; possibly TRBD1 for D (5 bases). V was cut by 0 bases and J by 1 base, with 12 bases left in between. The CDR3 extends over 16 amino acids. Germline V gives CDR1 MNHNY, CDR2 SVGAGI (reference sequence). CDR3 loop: CASSYSTQGVNYGYTL. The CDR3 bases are TGTGCCAGCAGTTACTCGACCCAGGGAGTTAACTATGGCTACACCCTC.

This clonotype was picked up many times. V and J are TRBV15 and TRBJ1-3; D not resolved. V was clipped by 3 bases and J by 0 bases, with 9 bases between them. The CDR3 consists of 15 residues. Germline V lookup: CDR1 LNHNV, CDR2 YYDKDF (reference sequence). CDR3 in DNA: TGTGCCACCAGCAGCGTGCTGAACTCTGGAAACACCATATATTTT. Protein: CATSSVLNSGNTIYF.

The CDR3: CASTRGGTGSLNQPQHF. The CDR3 DNA reads TGTGCCAGCACCCGAGGGGGGACAGGGTCGCTCAATCAGCCCCAGCATTTT. This chain links TRBV7-8 with TRBJ1-5, with TRBD1 matching over 9 bases. Germline V gene data show CDR1 as SGHVS and CDR2 as FQNEAQ. The V segment lost 7 bases and the J segment 3 bases; nucleotides outside the gene matches: 13. CDR3 length: 17 residues.

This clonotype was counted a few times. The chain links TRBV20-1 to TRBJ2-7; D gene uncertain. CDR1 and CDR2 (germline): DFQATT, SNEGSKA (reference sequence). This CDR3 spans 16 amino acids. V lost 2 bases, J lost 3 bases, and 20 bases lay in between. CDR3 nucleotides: TGCAGTGCTAGAATTGAGCACCGAAACTCGGACTACGAGCAGTACTTC. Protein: CSARIEHRNSDYEQYF.

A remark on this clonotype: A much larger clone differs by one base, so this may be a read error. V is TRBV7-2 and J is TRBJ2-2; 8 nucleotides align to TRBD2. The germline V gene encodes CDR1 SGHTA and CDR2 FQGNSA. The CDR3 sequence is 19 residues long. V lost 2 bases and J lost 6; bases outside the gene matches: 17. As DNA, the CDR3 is TGTGCCAGCAGCTTATCTTCGTTGGGAGCGGGAGAATGGGCCGGGGAGCTGTTTTTT. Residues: CASSLSSLGAGEWAGELFF. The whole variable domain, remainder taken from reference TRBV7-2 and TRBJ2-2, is GAGVSQSPSNKVTEKGKDVELRCDPISGHTALYWYRQSLGQGLEFLIYFQGNSAPDKSGLPSDRFSAERTGGSVSTLTIQRTQQEDSAVYLCASSLSSLGAGEWAGELFFGEGSRLTVL.

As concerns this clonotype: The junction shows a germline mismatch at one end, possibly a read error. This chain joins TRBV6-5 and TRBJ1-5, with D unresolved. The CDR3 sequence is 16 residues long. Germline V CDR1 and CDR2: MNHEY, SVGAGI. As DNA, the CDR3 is TGTGCCATCAGTGAGGACCGCCGCGGTAGCAATCAGCCCCAGCATTTT. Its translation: CAISEDRRGSNQPQHF.

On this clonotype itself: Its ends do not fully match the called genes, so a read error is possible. CDR3 protein: CASSTNGLAGGLRQGTQYF. The CDR3 region has the DNA TGTGCCAGTAGTACGAACGGACTAGCGGGGGGTCTGAGACAAGGGACCCAGTACTTC. This chain uses TRBV19 with TRBJ2-5, with 14 bases fitting TRBD2. CDR1 LNHDA and CDR2 SQIVND come from the germline V gene (reference sequence). This CDR3 is 19 amino acids long.

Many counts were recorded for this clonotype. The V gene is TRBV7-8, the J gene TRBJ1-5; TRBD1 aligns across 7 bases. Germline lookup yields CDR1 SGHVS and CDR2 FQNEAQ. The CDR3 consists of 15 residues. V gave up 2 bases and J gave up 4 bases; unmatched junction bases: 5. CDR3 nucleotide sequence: TGTGCCAGCAGCTTATTTCAGGGGGGGAATCAGCCCCAGCATTTT. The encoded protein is CASSLFQGGNQPQHF.

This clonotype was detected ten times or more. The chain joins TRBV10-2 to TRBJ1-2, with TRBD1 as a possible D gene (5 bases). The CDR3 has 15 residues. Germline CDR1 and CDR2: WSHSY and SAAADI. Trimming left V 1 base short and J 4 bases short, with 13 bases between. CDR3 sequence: CASSEFQGVGYGYTF. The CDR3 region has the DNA TGCGCCAGCAGTGAGTTTCAGGGAGTCGGCTATGGCTACACCTTC.

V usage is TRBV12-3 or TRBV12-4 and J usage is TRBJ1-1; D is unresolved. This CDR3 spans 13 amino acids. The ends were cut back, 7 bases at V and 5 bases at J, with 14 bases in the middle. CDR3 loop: CASTLYPGTEAFF. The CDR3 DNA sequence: TGTGCCAGCACCCTATACCCGGGGACTGAAGCTTTCTTT.

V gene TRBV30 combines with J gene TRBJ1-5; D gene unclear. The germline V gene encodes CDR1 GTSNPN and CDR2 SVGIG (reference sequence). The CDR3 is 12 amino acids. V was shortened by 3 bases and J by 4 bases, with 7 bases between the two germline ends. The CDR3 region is CAWSQGNQPQHF. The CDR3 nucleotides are TGTGCCTGGAGCCAAGGGAATCAGCCCCAGCATTTT. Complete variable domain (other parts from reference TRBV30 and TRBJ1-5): SQTIHQWPATLVQPVGSPLSLECTVEGTSNPNLYWYRQAAGRGLQLLFYSVGIGQISSEVPQNLSASRPQDRQFILSSKKLLLSDSGFYLCAWSQGNQPQHFGDGTRLSIL.

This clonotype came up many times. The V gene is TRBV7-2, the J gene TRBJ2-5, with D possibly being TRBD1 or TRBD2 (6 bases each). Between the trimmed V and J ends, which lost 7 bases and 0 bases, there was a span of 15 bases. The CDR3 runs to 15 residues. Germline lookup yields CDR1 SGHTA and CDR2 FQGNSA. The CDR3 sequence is CASTNRGDNQETQYF. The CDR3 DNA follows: TGTGCCAGCACCAATAGGGGGGACAACCAAGAGACCCAGTACTTC.

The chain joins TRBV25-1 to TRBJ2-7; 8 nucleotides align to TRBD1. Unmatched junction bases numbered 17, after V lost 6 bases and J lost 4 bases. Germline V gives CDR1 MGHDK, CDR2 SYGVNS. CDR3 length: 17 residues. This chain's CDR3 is CASSPNPRGRLFYEQYF. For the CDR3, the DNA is TGTGCCAGCAGCCCAAACCCCAGGGGGCGACTTTTTTACGAGCAGTACTTC.

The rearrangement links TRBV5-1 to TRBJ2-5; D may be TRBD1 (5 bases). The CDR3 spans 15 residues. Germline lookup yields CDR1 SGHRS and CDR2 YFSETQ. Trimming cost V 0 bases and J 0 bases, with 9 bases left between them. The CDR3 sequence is CASSLGPGYQETQYF. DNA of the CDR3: TGCGCCAGCAGCTTGGGGCCAGGGTACCAAGAGACCCAGTACTTC. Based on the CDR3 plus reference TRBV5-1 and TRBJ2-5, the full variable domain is KAGVTQTPRYLIKTRGQQVTLSCSPISGHRSVSWYQQTPGQGLQFLFEYFSETQRNKGNFPGRFSGRQFSNSRSEMNVSTLELGDSALYLCASSLGPGYQETQYFGPGTRLLVL.

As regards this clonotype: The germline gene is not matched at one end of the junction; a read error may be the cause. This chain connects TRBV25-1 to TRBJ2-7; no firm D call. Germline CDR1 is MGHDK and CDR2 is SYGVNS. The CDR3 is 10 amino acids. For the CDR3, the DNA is TGTACCAGACATGACACGACGCAGTACTTC. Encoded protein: CTRHDTTQYF.

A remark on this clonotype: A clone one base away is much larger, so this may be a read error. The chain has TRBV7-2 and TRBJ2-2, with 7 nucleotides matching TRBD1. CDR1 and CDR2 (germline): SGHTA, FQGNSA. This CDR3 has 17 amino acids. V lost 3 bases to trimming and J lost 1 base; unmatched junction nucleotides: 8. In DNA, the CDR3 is TGTGCCAGCAGCTTTCAACCAAGGACAGGGAACACCGGGGAGCTGTTTTTT. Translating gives CASSFQPRTGNTGELFF.

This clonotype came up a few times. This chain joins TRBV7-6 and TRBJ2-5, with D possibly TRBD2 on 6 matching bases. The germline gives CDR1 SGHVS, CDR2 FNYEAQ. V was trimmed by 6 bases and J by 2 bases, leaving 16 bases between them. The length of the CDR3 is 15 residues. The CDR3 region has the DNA TGTGCCAGCAGTTATACAGCCGGGACTCAAGAGACCCAGTACTTC. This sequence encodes CASSYTAGTQETQYF.

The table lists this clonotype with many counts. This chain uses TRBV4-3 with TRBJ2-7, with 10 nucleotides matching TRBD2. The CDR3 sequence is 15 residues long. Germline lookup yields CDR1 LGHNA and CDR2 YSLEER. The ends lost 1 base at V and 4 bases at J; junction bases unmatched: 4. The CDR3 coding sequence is TGCGCCAGCAGCCAAGTCCCTAGCGGGAGTTACGAGCAGTACTTC. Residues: CASSQVPSGSYEQYF.

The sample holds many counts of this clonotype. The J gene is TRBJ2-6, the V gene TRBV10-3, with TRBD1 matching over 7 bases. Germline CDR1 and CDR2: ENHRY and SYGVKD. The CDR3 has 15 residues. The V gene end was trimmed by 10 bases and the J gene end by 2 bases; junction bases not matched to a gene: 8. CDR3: CATGTVGPGANVLTF. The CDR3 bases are TGTGCCACCGGGACAGTTGGGCCTGGGGCCAACGTCCTGACTTTC.

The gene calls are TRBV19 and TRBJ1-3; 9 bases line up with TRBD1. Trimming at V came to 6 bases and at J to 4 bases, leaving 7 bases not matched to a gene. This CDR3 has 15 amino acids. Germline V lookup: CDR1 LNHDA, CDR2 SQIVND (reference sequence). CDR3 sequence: CASRDRGAFGNTIYF. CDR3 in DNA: TGTGCCAGTAGGGACAGGGGAGCGTTCGGAAACACCATATATTTT.